A single TCR beta chain is shown here with its context. Its target is unknown. Germline V gene sequence: CDR1 SGDLS, CDR2 YYNGEE. This CDR3 spans 16 amino acids. Trimming cost V 0 bases and J 5 bases; bases outside gene matches: 5. These data belong to a study of beta chain features in type 1 diabetes. Study-wide results and caveats: Significant though moderate, a shortening of TCRB CDR3s appeared in all four CD4+ subsets of Type 1 diabetes patients.

Sequenced material consisted of expressed TCRB transcripts (all of the isolated RNA was reverse transcribed). Libraries were prepared by immunoSEQ multiplex PCR; TCRdb keeps only in-frame clonotypes and omits some of them. The sample includes approximately 730,000 clones, roughly 13% seen only once; the top ten take 0.022%. This TCR was recovered from a man in his late teens or twenties with type 1 diabetes. Sequencing used naive CD4+ T cells from blood. The chain carries TRBV9 and TRBJ2-2; 9 bases match TRBD1. The chain's CDR3 is CASSVVDRGGTGELFF. CDR3 in DNA: TGTGCCAGCAGCGTAGTGGACAGGGGAGGGACCGGGGAGCTGTTTTTT.